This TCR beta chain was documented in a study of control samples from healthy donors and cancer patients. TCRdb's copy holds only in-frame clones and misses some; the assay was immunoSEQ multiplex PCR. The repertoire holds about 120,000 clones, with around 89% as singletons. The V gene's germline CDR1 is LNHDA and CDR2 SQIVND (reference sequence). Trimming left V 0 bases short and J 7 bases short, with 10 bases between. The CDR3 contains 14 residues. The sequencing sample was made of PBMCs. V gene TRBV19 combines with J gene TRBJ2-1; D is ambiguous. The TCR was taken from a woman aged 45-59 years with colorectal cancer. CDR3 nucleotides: TGTGCCAGTAGTATAGACGACCCCCGAAATGAGCAGTTCTTC. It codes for CASSIDDPRNEQFF.